The 18 T cell receptor beta chains reported below all come from one sample, sequenced in a study of T cells in Graves' hyperthyroidism and ophthalmopathy. The TCR beta CDR3 regions underwent amplification using RNA transcripts as the source. Initially, a first-round RT-PCR of the TCR CDR3 employed the HTBI primer set. MiXCR was run by TCRdb on the multiplex PCR reads, yielding one entry per CDR3 protein. Of a few hundred thousand distinct CDR3 sequences detected, about 15% appear once; the ten largest clones hold roughly a fifth. Material: blood. These receptors were obtained from a woman aged 55-69 years with Graves' ophthalmopathy.

The chain links TRBV24-1 to TRBJ2-2; the match to TRBD2 covers 12 bases. This CDR3 region has 14 residues. The V gene end was trimmed by 7 bases and the J gene end by 4 bases; junction bases not matched to a gene: 0. Germline V gives CDR1 KGHDR, CDR2 SFDVKD. Here the CDR3 DNA reads TGTGCCACCAGGGGACTAGCGGGCACCGGGGAGCTGTTTTTT. Encoded protein: CATRGLAGTGELFF.

The rearrangement links TRBV5-8 to TRBJ2-3, with TRBD2 identical over 7 bases. Germline CDR1 and CDR2: SGHTS and YDEGEE. The V and J ends lost 3 bases and 3 bases, in that order; junction bases with no gene match: 1. This CDR3 comprises 13 residues. The DNA of the CDR3 is TGTGCCAGCAGCTGGACTAGAACAGATACGCAGTATTTT. Translation gives CASSWTRTDTQYF.

This clonotype was observed at least ten times. The chain has TRBV2 and TRBJ1-5; D remains ambiguous. Germline V gene data show CDR1 as SNHLY and CDR2 as FYNNEI. CDR3 length: 12 amino acids. V lost 1 base to trimming and J lost 11 bases, with 9 bases between them. CDR3: CASSEEAGSQHF. As DNA, the CDR3 is TGTGCCAGCAGTGAAGAGGCAGGTTCCCAGCATTTT. Supplemented by reference TRBV2 and TRBJ1-5, the full variable domain reads EPEVTQTPSHQVTQMGQEVILRCVPISNHLYFYWYRQILGQKVEFLVSFYNNEISEKSEIFDDQFSVERPDGSNFTLKIRSTKLEDSAMYFCASSEEAGSQHFGDGTRLSIL.

In its sample, this clonotype was seen many times. The J gene is TRBJ2-7, the V gene TRBV11-2; 10 nucleotides match TRBD1. This CDR3 region has 15 residues. The V gene end was trimmed by 5 bases and the J gene end by 6 bases; junction bases not matched to a gene: 10. The germline gives CDR1 SGHAT, CDR2 FQNNGV. The CDR3 DNA sequence: TGTGCCAGCAGCCCCCGGGACAGGGGTTTCAGCGAGCAGTACTTC. This encodes CASSPRDRGFSEQYF.

This clonotype occurred many times. V gene TRBV20-1 combines with J gene TRBJ1-1, with TRBD1 identical over 10 bases. The CDR3 runs to 15 residues. CDR1 DFQATT and CDR2 SNEGSKA come from the germline V gene (reference sequence). The V gene end was trimmed by 6 bases and the J gene end by 5 bases; junction bases not matched to a gene: 12. CDR3 DNA: TGCAGTGCCACTGGAGGGGGACAGGGGTGGACTGAAGCTTTCTTT. Protein sequence: CSATGGGQGWTEAFF.

This clonotype was counted many times. The V gene is TRBV28, the J gene TRBJ1-3; 9 nucleotides align to TRBD1. Germline V gene data show CDR1 as MDHEN and CDR2 as SYDVKM. J was trimmed by 3 bases and V by 3 bases; bases with no gene match: 3. This CDR3 has 15 amino acids. DNA for the CDR3: TGTGCCAGCAGTTTCTGGGACAGGGTTGGAAACACCATATATTTT. It specifies CASSFWDRVGNTIYF.

The J gene is TRBJ2-3, the V gene TRBV12-3 or TRBV12-4, with D possibly TRBD1 on 6 matching bases. The CDR3 length is 14 residues. V gave up 5 bases and J gave up 6 bases, with 15 bases separating them. The CDR3 spells CASSPARGSDTQYF. The CDR3 nucleotides are TGTGCCAGCAGTCCCGCCAGGGGTTCCGATACGCAGTATTTT.

The chain combines TRBV7-8 with TRBJ1-2; possibly TRBD1 for D (6 bases). Germline loops: CDR1 SGHVS, CDR2 FQNEAQ. V was pared by 2 bases and J by 4 bases, with 14 bases between. The CDR3 is made up of 15 amino acids. The DNA of the CDR3 is TGTGCCAGCAGCTTAAGCGAAGGGGGAGTCTATGGCTACACCTTC. This gives the protein CASSLSEGGVYGYTF.

This clonotype was counted a few times. The junction differs from germline at one of its ends, possibly a read error. The rearrangement links TRBV5-1 to TRBJ1-2; 7 bases align to TRBD1. CDR3 length: 15 amino acids. The germline gives CDR1 SGHRS, CDR2 YFSETQ. CDR3 sequence reads: CASSSTGRTLYGYTF. DNA of the CDR3: TGTGCCAGCAGTTCGACAGGGCGAACTCTCTATGGCTACACCTTC. Variable domain in full (rest from reference TRBV5-1 and TRBJ1-2): KAGVTQTPRYLIKTRGQQVTLSCSPISGHRSVSWYQQTPGQGLQFLFEYFSETQRNKGNFPGRFSGRQFSNSRSEMNVSTLELGDSALYLCASSSTGRTLYGYTFGSGTRLTVV.

In this sample, this clonotype turned up a few times. A much more abundant neighbour one base away suggests this may be a read error. This chain joins TRBV28 and TRBJ2-1; no reliable D call. V lost 8 bases, J lost 6 bases, and 17 bases lay in between. This CDR3 region has 14 residues. Germline CDR1 MDHEN, CDR2 SYDVKM. CDR3 in amino acids: CASGPRGNCNEQFF. The CDR3 DNA reads as TGTGCCAGCGGGCCGCGCGGCAACTGCAATGAGCAGTTCTTC.

This clonotype was found many times. The V gene is TRBV3-1, the J gene TRBJ1-1, with 10 bases matching TRBD1. This CDR3 is 16 amino acids long. CDR1 LGHDT and CDR2 YNNKEL come from the germline V gene (reference sequence). With V trimmed by 1 base and J by 6 bases, 8 bases remained unmatched. CDR3 in amino acids: CASSQARQGAMAEAFF. The CDR3 nucleotides are TGTGCCAGCAGCCAAGCCAGACAGGGGGCAATGGCTGAAGCTTTCTTT. The complete variable domain, with remaining parts taken from reference TRBV3-1 and TRBJ1-1, reads DTAVSQTPKYLVTQMGNDKSIKCEQNLGHDTMYWYKQDSKKFLKIMFSYNNKELIINETVPNRFSPKSPDKAHLNLHINSLELGDSAVYFCASSQARQGAMAEAFFGQGTRLTVV.

In its sample, this clonotype was seen many times. V gene TRBV7-2 combines with J gene TRBJ2-6; no reliable D call. Trimming removed 2 bases at V and 4 bases at J, with 9 bases between. Germline loops: CDR1 SGHTA, CDR2 FQGNSA. The CDR3 covers 15 residues. The CDR3 is CASSLRGSGANVLTF. CDR3 bases: TGTGCCAGCAGCTTACGCGGCTCAGGGGCCAACGTCCTGACTTTC.

This clonotype was detected a few times. The chain is built from TRBV20-1 and TRBJ2-7, with 8 bases matching TRBD2. Germline CDR1 reads DFQATT; CDR2 reads SNEGSKA (reference sequence). The CDR3 totals 14 residues. V shed 0 bases, J shed 6 bases, and the junction held 7 bases outside the gene matches. CDR3 bases: TGCAGTGCTAGAGATCCGGGAGGGTCCGGCGAGCAGTACTTC. Encoded protein: CSARDPGGSGEQYF.

This clonotype was seen a few times. The chain combines TRBV11-2 with TRBJ2-3, with 8 bases matching TRBD1. This CDR3 is 16 amino acids long. CDR1 SGHAT and CDR2 FQNNGV come from the germline V gene. J gave up 3 bases and V 1 base, and 6 bases lay outside the gene matches. For the CDR3, the DNA is TGTGCCAGCAGCTTAGGGACAGGGAAGTTAACAGATACGCAGTATTTT. Translating it yields CASSLGTGKLTDTQYF.

This clonotype appeared a few times. The CDR3 ends on some other residue instead of the conserved phenylalanine or tryptophan, so this is likely a read error. The chain combines TRBV11-2 with TRBJ2-7, with 8 positions matching TRBD2. The V segment lost 1 base and the J segment 2 bases; nucleotides outside the gene matches: 4. The germline gives CDR1 SGHAT, CDR2 FQNNGV. CDR3 length: 15 amino acids. Here the CDR3 reads CASSLGLAPAYEQYL. In nucleotides, the CDR3 is TGTGCCAGCAGCTTAGGACTAGCGCCGGCCTACGAGCAGTACCTC.

At least ten counts were recorded for this clonotype. The rearrangement links TRBV7-8 to TRBJ2-7, with D tentatively TRBD1 (5 bases). Germline values: CDR1 SGHVS, CDR2 FQNEAQ. The CDR3 extends over 21 amino acids. The ends were cut back, 3 bases at V and 1 base at J, with 31 bases in the middle. CDR3 sequence reads: CASSFTGFIGVGKTASYEQYF. The DNA of the CDR3 is TGTGCCAGCAGCTTTACGGGTTTTATTGGTGTCGGAAAGACAGCTTCCTACGAGCAGTACTTC.

This clonotype was observed at least ten times. The chain joins TRBV7-2 to TRBJ2-5; TRBD1 might be the D (6 bases). The CDR3 is made up of 13 amino acids. Trimming cost V 3 bases and J 5 bases, with 10 bases left between them. Germline values: CDR1 SGHTA, CDR2 FQGNSA. CDR3 region: CASSLPGEETQYF. CDR3 nucleotides: TGTGCCAGCAGCTTGCCAGGGGAGGAGACCCAGTACTTC. Full variable domain (outside the CDR3, taken from reference TRBV7-2 and TRBJ2-5): GAGVSQSPSNKVTEKGKDVELRCDPISGHTALYWYRQSLGQGLEFLIYFQGNSAPDKSGLPSDRFSAERTGGSVSTLTIQRTQQEDSAVYLCASSLPGEETQYFGPGTRLLVL.

Only a few counts were recorded for this clonotype. V gene TRBV6-1 combines with J gene TRBJ2-5; D possibly corresponds to TRBD2 (7 bases). V lost 4 bases and J 5 bases, leaving 20 bases between the germline ends. This CDR3 has 16 residues. From germline, CDR1 is MNHNS and CDR2 SASEGT. The CDR3 bases are TGTGCCAGCAGTGGGGGGGGGGGGGCGACCCGGGAGACCCAGTACTTC. The encoded protein is CASSGGGGATRETQYF.